This T cell receptor (beta chain) was recovered during a study of Graves' ophthalmopathy and Graves' hyperthyroidism. Study-wide background: Prior to any treatment, peripheral blood was collected at the time of initial diagnosis. The study, taken as a whole, reports: A model of 13 signatures distinguished ophthalmopathy from stable hyperthyroidism at around 90% sensitivity and roughly 81% specificity.

RNA transcripts yielded amplified TCR beta CDR3 regions. First-round RT-PCR employed HTBI primers, with a second-round multiplex PCR after it. MiXCR, run by TCRdb on the multiplex PCR reads, gives a single entry per CDR3 protein. The sample includes hundreds of thousands of distinct CDR3 sequences, approximately 21% of them seen just once. CDR3 length: 13 amino acids. The J segment lost 6 bases and the V segment lost 2 bases, leaving 4 bases of the junction unmatched. Looked up from germline, CDR1 is SGHRS and CDR2 is YFSETQ. Hyperthyroidism counted as stable given no ophthalmopathy within 18 months of follow-up. This clonotype was found many times. Its antigen is as yet unknown.

Sequencing was carried out using peripheral blood. The chain combines TRBV5-1 with TRBJ1-2; 7 nucleotides align to TRBD1. The sequence derives from a woman between 18 and 29 years old with stable Graves' hyperthyroidism. CDR3 DNA: TGCGCCAGCAGCTTTACAGGGGAAGATGGCTACACCTTC. Translating gives CASSFTGEDGYTF.